This T cell receptor beta chain came from a study of memory CD4+ T cells and cytomegalovirus serostatus. Notes on this clone: The target antigen is unknown.

Findings and limits, study-wide: About two fifths of the roughly 150 known CMV-associated TCRbeta sequences appeared in CD4+ memory. The CMV-associated TCR signature appears largely within the CD4+ memory repertoire.

Single viable CD3+CD4+CD8-CD45RO+ cells were sorted as the memory CD4+ T cells. The data were produced by immunoSEQ multiplex PCR, yet TCRdb's version contains in-frame clones alone and is incomplete. The data show some 67,000 clones, roughly 76% seen once. The germline V gene encodes CDR1 SGHAT and CDR2 FQNNGV. The CDR3 contains 15 residues. Losses at the gene ends were 1 base for V and 6 bases for J; bases not matched to a gene: 5. The specimen was memory CD4+ T cells from blood. The V and J genes are TRBV11-2 and TRBJ1-5, with TRBD1 matching 8 bases. The TCR comes from an adult in good health and CMV-seropositive. The CDR3 sequence: CASSLAGGGGQPQHF. The CDR3 nucleotides are TGTGCCAGCAGCTTAGCAGGGGGCGGCGGTCAGCCCCAGCATTTT.